Included here is one T cell receptor beta chain sequence, with context. Its antigen is currently unknown. TCRdb re-called the RT-PCR reads with MiXCR, one entry per CDR3 protein. Of 800,000 or so distinct CDR3 sequences in the sample, roughly 20% were seen once. This sample was taken from a study of response to subunit inactivated influenza vaccine. Study observations and caveats: The authors suggested that every seasonal influenza vaccination recruits few new T cells.

CDR3 length: 15 residues. Germline lookup yields CDR1 SGHRS and CDR2 YFSETQ. V dropped 4 bases and J dropped 0 bases, with 11 bases sitting between them. The clonotype was recovered from a man in his fifties or sixties who received an inactivated influenza vaccine. The source material was PBMCs from blood, sampled roughly 5 days after vaccination. The chain joins TRBV5-1 to TRBJ1-3, with D perhaps TRBD1 (5 bases). The CDR3 spells CASSHDSPSGNTIYF. The CDR3 nucleotides are TGCGCCAGCAGCCACGACAGCCCCTCTGGAAACACCATATATTTT.